The rows below give T cell receptor beta chains drawn from one sample of a study of cytomegalovirus exposure and HLA in healthy donors. Data came from immunoSEQ multiplex PCR; TCRdb stores just in-frame clones and leaves some out. The profile shows roughly 45,000 clones, approximately 80% of them singletons. Sequenced input: PBMCs. The receptors originated from a man aged 30-40 years in good health and CMV-seronegative. Each CDR3 is given with its conserved first and last residue. A D gene is named only where the DNA matches it firmly. Some rows have no size entry. The others give once, few or many, or a class for an expanded clone.

J	V	D	size	DNA	CDR3
TRBJ2-7	TRBV5-1	NA	NA	TGCGCCAGCAGCTTACAGGCCACCTACGAGCAGTACTTC	CASSLQATYEQYF
TRBJ2-1	TRBV11-2	NA	NA	TGTGCCAGCAGTCAGGCGACCGGAATCAATGAGCAGTTCTTC	CASSQATGINEQFF
TRBJ2-3	TRBV5-1	NA	NA	TGCGCCAGCAGCTTTATGGGGACAAGAGGCACAGATACGCAGTATTTT	CASSFMGTRGTDTQYF
TRBJ1-4	TRBV5-5	NA	NA	TGTGCCAGCAGCTTCGTGGGGGGTTATGAAAAACTGTTTTTT	CASSFVGGYEKLFF
TRBJ2-7	TRBV6-5	TRBD1	NA	TGTGCCAGCAGTCAACAGGGGATCTCCTACGAGCAGTACTTC	CASSQQGISYEQYF
TRBJ2-3	TRBV18	TRBD1	NA	TGTGCCAGCTCACACACTCCGGGACAGGGGGAGGCGGATACGCAGTATTTT	CASSHTPGQGEADTQYF
TRBJ1-1	TRBV25-1	TRBD1	once	TGTGCCAGCATCCCAGGGGGCTGGAACACTGAAGCTTTCTTT	CASIPGGWNTEAFF
TRBJ2-1	TRBV19	TRBD2	NA	TGTGCCAGTAAGGACCTTTCGATGGCGGGAGGTCATGAGCAGTTCTTC	CASKDLSMAGGHEQFF
TRBJ2-7	TRBV19	NA	few	TGTGCCAGTAGTATGGGGACTGGAAGCTACGAGCAGTACTTC	CASSMGTGSYEQYF
TRBJ2-4	TRBV7-2	NA	NA	TGTGCCAGCAGCCCAGGGGTGGGCAGCAGCCAAAACATTCAGTACTTC	CASSPGVGSSQNIQYF
TRBJ1-1	TRBV5-1	NA	once	TGCGCCAGCAGCCTGGACAAGTTAGAAGCTTTCTTT	CASSLDKLEAFF
TRBJ2-7	TRBV19	NA	NA	TGTGCCAGTAGCCACCTGGGGGGCTACGAGCAGTACTTC	CASSHLGGYEQYF